The sequence of this T cell receptor beta chain was determined in a study of PD-L1 blockade in urothelial cancer. Turning to the study itself: Every 3 weeks, patients received intravenous atezolizumab 1,200 mg, beginning 2014. Male sex and bladder-origin urothelial cancer characterized twenty-five of the 29 patients.

Sample time point: pretreatment peripheral blood. Sampling of each patient yielded between 1 and 8 specimens, collected pretreatment and on-treatment. The length of the CDR3 is 14 residues. Germline lookup yields CDR1 KGHSH and CDR2 LQKENI. The ends lost 3 bases at V and 5 bases at J; junction bases unmatched: 4. In regard to this clone: Different DNA sequences within this sample yield the same CDR3.

Generated by immunoSEQ multiplex PCR, the TCRdb table keeps only in-frame clones and is missing some. The table has around 130,000 clones, around 85% seen once. V usage is TRBV18 and J usage is TRBJ1-1; 9 positions match TRBD1. The specimen was PBMCs, collected around atezolizumab (anti-PD-L1) treatment. This clonotype was sampled from a man in his fifties with urothelial cancer. The CDR3 DNA is TGTGCCAGCTCACCGGGACAGGGAGGAACTGAAGCTTTCTTT. Translation: CASSPGQGGTEAFF.